A selection of T cell receptor beta chains follows, all from one sample in a study of blood T cell repertoires in COVID-19. TCRdb keeps only in-frame clones here, not all; method: immunoSEQ multiplex PCR. The repertoire holds 70,000 or so clones, with 70% to 90% as singletons. Sequenced input: peripheral blood. All receptors derive from a woman of 80 years or more with active COVID-19. The CDR3 runs from the conserved cysteine through the conserved F or W. A D gene is named only where the DNA matches it firmly. The size entry is marked missing in some rows and otherwise reads once, few, many or a size class.

cdr3_length	j_call	d_call	v_call	clone_size	cdr3_nt	cdr3_aa
15	TRBJ1-5	-	TRBV4-2	-	TGTGCCAGCAGCCAAGTGGGTACAGCAAATCAGCCCCAGCATTTT	CASSQVGTANQPQHF
13	TRBJ1-5	-	TRBV6-5	-	TGTGCCAGCAGTTACGGGAGAAATCAGCCCCAGCATTTT	CASSYGRNQPQHF
16	TRBJ2-1	TRBD2	TRBV5-6	-	TGTGCCAGCAGCTTGGTATCTCTAGCGGGGACGAATGAGCAGTTCTTC	CASSLVSLAGTNEQFF
15	TRBJ1-6	TRBD1	TRBV7-9	-	TGTGCCAGCAGCATCCGACAGGGGGCGAATTCACCCCTCCACTTT	CASSIRQGANSPLHF
13	TRBJ1-1	-	TRBV19	-	TGTGCCAGTAGTGGTCAGGCTAACACTGAAGCTTTCTTT	CASSGQANTEAFF
14	TRBJ2-3	-	TRBV7-2	-	TGTGCCAGCAGCTTAGGACTCCTCACAGATACGCAGTATTTT	CASSLGLLTDTQYF
16	TRBJ2-7	TRBD2	TRBV28	-	TGTGCCAGCAGCACTAGGACTAGCGGGAGTTTCGACGAGCAGTACTTC	CASSTRTSGSFDEQYF
13	TRBJ1-1	-	TRBV29-1	-	TGCAGCGTTGTGTATTACAGGAACACTGAAGCTTTCTTT	CSVVYYRNTEAFF
13	TRBJ1-2	TRBD1	TRBV6-2/TRBV6-3	-	TGTGCCAGCAGCAAAGGGACAGGCGGTGGCTACACCTTC	CASSKGTGGGYTF
14	TRBJ2-1	TRBD2	TRBV15	-	TGTGCCACCAGTTCTAGCGGGAACTACAATGAGCAGTTCTTC	CATSSSGNYNEQFF
15	TRBJ2-2	-	TRBV23-1	-	TGCGCCAGCAGTCAATGGGGGGTGAGCACCGGGGAGCTGTTTTTT	CASSQWGVSTGELFF
15	TRBJ2-7	TRBD2	TRBV28	-	TGTGCCAGCAGTTTAAGCTTAGCGGGAGGAAGTGAGCAGTACTTC	CASSLSLAGGSEQYF
15	TRBJ2-3	TRBD2	TRBV10-2	-	TGCGCCAGCAGTGCCGAGGCGGGAGGGACAGATACGCAGTATTTT	CASSAEAGGTDTQYF
15	TRBJ2-1	TRBD2	TRBV7-8	-	TGTGCCAGCAGCTTATACGGGGAGGGGCTCAATGAGCAGTTCTTC	CASSLYGEGLNEQFF
14	TRBJ2-2	TRBD1	TRBV29-1	once	TGCAGCGTTGGGACAGGGGCGGGCACCGGGGAGCTGTTTTTT	CSVGTGAGTGELFF
19	TRBJ2-2	TRBD2	TRBV7-9	-	TGTGCCAGCAGCCCCGGGACAGCCGGGGGCGGGAGGGCCCCCGGGGAGCTGTTTTTT	CASSPGTAGGGRAPGELFF
14	TRBJ2-1	-	TRBV3-1/TRBV3-2	-	TGTGCCAGCAGTCACAGGGGGGGGCACAATGAGCAGTTCTTC	CASSHRGGHNEQFF
15	TRBJ1-6	-	TRBV11-2	few	TGTGCCAGCAGCCCCCAGATAGGGGATAATTCACCCCTCCACTTT	CASSPQIGDNSPLHF
14	TRBJ1-5	TRBD1	TRBV28	-	TGTGCCAGCAGAAAGACAGGGTGGGCTCAGCCCCAGCATTTT	CASRKTGWAQPQHF
14	TRBJ1-3	-	TRBV6-2/TRBV6-3	-	TGTGCCAGCAGTTATGATGGCTTTGGAAACACCATATATTTT	CASSYDGFGNTIYF
13	TRBJ1-5	-	TRBV7-2	-	TGTGCCAGCGCCCCGGGTCACAATCAGCCCCAGCATTTT	CASAPGHNQPQHF
12	TRBJ2-1	-	TRBV6-5	-	TGTGCCAGCAGAACAGGCCTCAATGAGCAGTTCTTC	CASRTGLNEQFF
13	TRBJ2-3	-	TRBV28	-	TGTGCCAGCAGTGAGACAAACACAGATACGCAGTATTTT	CASSETNTDTQYF
16	TRBJ1-6	TRBD1	TRBV5-6	-	TGTGCCAGCAGCTTCCTAGGACAGGGGAAGGGTTCACCCCTCCACTTT	CASSFLGQGKGSPLHF
15	TRBJ2-7	TRBD2	TRBV2	-	TGTGCCAGCAGTCCACGGACTAGCGGGAGCTACGAGCAGTACTTC	CASSPRTSGSYEQYF
14	TRBJ1-2	TRBD1	TRBV30	-	TGTGCCTTCTCACAGACAGGGGGCGACTATGGCTACACCTTC	CAFSQTGGDYGYTF
15	TRBJ2-3	TRBD2	TRBV9	-	TGTGCCAGCAGCCGAGCGGGGGCAAACACAGATACGCAGTATTTT	CASSRAGANTDTQYF
17	TRBJ2-2	TRBD2	TRBV5-1	-	TGCGCCAGCAGCTCTCGAGCGGGAGGGCCGGGTACCGGGGAGCTGTTTTTT	CASSSRAGGPGTGELFF
13	TRBJ2-5	-	TRBV29-1	-	TGCAGCGGTTGGACTCCTACGGACGGGACCCAGTACTTC	CSGWTPTDGTQYF
13	TRBJ1-2	TRBD1	TRBV14	once	TGTGCCAGCAGTATACAGGGGAACTATGGCTACACCTTC	CASSIQGNYGYTF
13	TRBJ1-2	-	TRBV18	-	TGTGCCAGCTCACCTTCGGCAGGGTCCGGCTACACCTTC	CASSPSAGSGYTF
14	TRBJ2-6	-	TRBV19	few	TGTGCCAGTAGTGTATTCTCTGGGGCCAACGTCCTGACTTTC	CASSVFSGANVLTF
14	TRBJ1-1	TRBD1	TRBV6-5	-	TGTGCCAGCAGTTCTCAGGGGGGCCGAACTGAAGCTTTCTTT	CASSSQGGRTEAFF
17	TRBJ2-1	TRBD2	TRBV5-1	-	TGCGCCAGCAGCTTGGGCCCAACTAGCGGGAGGATTCTAGAGCAGTTCTTC	CASSLGPTSGRILEQFF
14	TRBJ2-7	TRBD2	TRBV15	-	TGTGCCACCAGCAGAGGCGGGAGCTCCTACGAGCAGTACTTC	CATSRGGSSYEQYF
14	TRBJ2-7	-	TRBV28	-	TGTGCCAGCAGCCTAGAGGCTAGCGCCTACGAGCAGTACTTC	CASSLEASAYEQYF
13	TRBJ2-3	-	TRBV27	-	TGTGCCAGCAGTTTCCGGACTACAGATACGCAGTATTTT	CASSFRTTDTQYF
11	TRBJ1-1	-	TRBV29-1	-	TGCAGTTTCTACTCAGGAATTGAAGCTTTCTTT	CSFYSGIEAFF
16	TRBJ2-3	TRBD2	TRBV9	-	TGTGCCAGCAGCCCCCTAGCGGGAGGCCAGGTAGATACGCAGTATTTT	CASSPLAGGQVDTQYF
14	TRBJ1-5	-	TRBV28	-	TGTGCCAGCAGCAAGGGAGGTACCCATCAGCCCCAGCATTTT	CASSKGGTHQPQHF
15	TRBJ2-5	TRBD2	TRBV18	-	TGTGCCAGCTCTCCCCGGCGGGAGAACGTAGAGACCCAGTACTTC	CASSPRRENVETQYF
16	TRBJ2-3	TRBD1	TRBV10-3	-	TGTGCCATCAGTGACCGACAGGGTGTTAAATCAGATACGCAGTATTTT	CAISDRQGVKSDTQYF
15	TRBJ2-7	TRBD1	TRBV28	-	TGTGCCAGCAGTACAAACACAGGGGCCTACTACGAGCAGTACTTC	CASSTNTGAYYEQYF
16	TRBJ1-1	TRBD1	TRBV18	few	TGTGCCAGCTCACCGCAAAAACAGGGGCTTCGAAGTGAAGCTTTCTTT	CASSPQKQGLRSEAFF
16	TRBJ2-3	TRBD2	TRBV7-2	-	TGTGCCAGCAGCTTTTGGACTAGCGGGAATACAGATACGCAGTATTTT	CASSFWTSGNTDTQYF
15	TRBJ1-2	TRBD1	TRBV28	-	TGTGCCAGCAGTAAACCGGGACAGGGGTTCTATGGCTACACCTTC	CASSKPGQGFYGYTF
15	TRBJ2-5	TRBD2	TRBV28	-	TGTGCCAGCAGTTTAGTAGCGGGAGGGGGGGAGACCCAGTACTTC	CASSLVAGGGETQYF
16	TRBJ2-2	-	TRBV11-2	-	TGTGCCAGCAGCTTAAGCGGGTTCACCGACACCGGGGAGCTGTTTTTT	CASSLSGFTDTGELFF
15	TRBJ1-2	-	TRBV4-3	-	TGCGCCAGCAGTCAAAGCCTCGTGACAGACTATGGCTACACCTTC	CASSQSLVTDYGYTF
15	TRBJ2-5	-	TRBV5-4	-	TGTGCCAGCAGCAAGGACAGCTACTCCCGGGAGACCCAGTACTTC	CASSKDSYSRETQYF
12	TRBJ2-1	TRBD2	TRBV7-9	-	TGTGCCAGCAGCGACACTAGCGGGGTGGCGTTCTTC	CASSDTSGVAFF
12	TRBJ2-7	-	TRBV21-1	-	TGTGCCAGCCCTGGACAGGCCAACGAGCAGTACTTC	CASPGQANEQYF
18	TRBJ2-2	TRBD1	TRBV20-1	few	TGCAGTGCTAGTAAGGCCAGGGGGAGTCGATGGTACACCGGGGAGCTGTTTTTT	CSASKARGSRWYTGELFF
15	TRBJ1-4	TRBD1	TRBV7-2	-	TGTGCCAGCAGCACCGGGACAGGGGAAAATGAAAAACTGTTTTTT	CASSTGTGENEKLFF
13	TRBJ2-7	TRBD2	TRBV18	-	TGTGCCAGCTCACCTAGCGGGAATGGGGAGCAGTACTTC	CASSPSGNGEQYF
16	TRBJ2-3	TRBD2	TRBV5-5	-	TGTGCCAGCTGGGCGGGAGGCTACCCTAGCACAGATACGCAGTATTTT	CASWAGGYPSTDTQYF
15	TRBJ1-3	-	TRBV5-1	once	TGCGCCAGCAGCTTGGCCGTAGGGGCTGGAAACACCATATATTTT	CASSLAVGAGNTIYF
14	TRBJ2-1	-	TRBV9	once	TGTGCCAGCAGCGACCTTCTGGGCCACCGAGAGCAGTTCTTC	CASSDLLGHREQFF
15	TRBJ2-5	TRBD1	TRBV6-2/TRBV6-3	-	TGTGCCAGCAGTTACTCGAGGGACAGGGAAGTGACCCAGTACTTC	CASSYSRDREVTQYF